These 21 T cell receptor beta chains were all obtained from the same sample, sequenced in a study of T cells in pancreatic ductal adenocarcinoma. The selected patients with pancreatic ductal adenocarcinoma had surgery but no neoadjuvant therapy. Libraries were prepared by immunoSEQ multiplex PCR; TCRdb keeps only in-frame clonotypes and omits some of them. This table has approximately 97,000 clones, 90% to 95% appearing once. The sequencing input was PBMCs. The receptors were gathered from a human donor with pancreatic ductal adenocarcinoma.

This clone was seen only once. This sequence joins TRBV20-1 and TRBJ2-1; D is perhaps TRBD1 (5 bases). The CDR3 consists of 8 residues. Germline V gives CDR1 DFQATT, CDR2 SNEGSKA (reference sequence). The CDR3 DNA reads TGCAGGGCAGGGTTTTGGTTCTTC. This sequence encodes CRAGFWFF.

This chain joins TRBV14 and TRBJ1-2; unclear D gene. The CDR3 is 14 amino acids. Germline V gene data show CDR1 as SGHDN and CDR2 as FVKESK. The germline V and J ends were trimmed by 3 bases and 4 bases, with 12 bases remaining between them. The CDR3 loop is CASSQNQDFYGYTF. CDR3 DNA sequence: TGTGCCAGCAGCCAGAACCAGGATTTCTATGGCTACACCTTC.

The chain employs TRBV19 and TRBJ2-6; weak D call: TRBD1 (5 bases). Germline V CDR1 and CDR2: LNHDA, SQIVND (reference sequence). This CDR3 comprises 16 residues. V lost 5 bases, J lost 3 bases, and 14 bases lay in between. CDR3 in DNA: TGTGCCAGTAGTGAGACAGCCCACATTGGGGCCAACGTCCTGACTTTC. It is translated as CASSETAHIGANVLTF.

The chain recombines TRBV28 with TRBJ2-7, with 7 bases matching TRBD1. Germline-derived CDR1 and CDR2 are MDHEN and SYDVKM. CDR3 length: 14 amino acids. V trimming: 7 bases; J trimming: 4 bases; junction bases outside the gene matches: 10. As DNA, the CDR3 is TGTGCCAGCAATACCTTGACAGGGAGTTACGAGCAGTACTTC. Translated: CASNTLTGSYEQYF.

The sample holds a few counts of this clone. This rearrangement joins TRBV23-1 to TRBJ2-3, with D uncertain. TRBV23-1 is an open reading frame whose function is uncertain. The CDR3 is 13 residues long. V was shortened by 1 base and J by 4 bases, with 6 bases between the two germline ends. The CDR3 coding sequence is TGCGCCAGCAGTCAATTACGGGCAGATACGCAGTATTTT. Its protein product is CASSQLRADTQYF.

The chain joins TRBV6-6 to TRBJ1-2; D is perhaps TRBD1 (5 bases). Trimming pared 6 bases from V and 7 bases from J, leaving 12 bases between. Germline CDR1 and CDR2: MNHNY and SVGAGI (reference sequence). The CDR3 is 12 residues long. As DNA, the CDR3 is TGTGCCAGCAGGACCCCAGACAGTGGCTACACCTTC. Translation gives CASRTPDSGYTF.

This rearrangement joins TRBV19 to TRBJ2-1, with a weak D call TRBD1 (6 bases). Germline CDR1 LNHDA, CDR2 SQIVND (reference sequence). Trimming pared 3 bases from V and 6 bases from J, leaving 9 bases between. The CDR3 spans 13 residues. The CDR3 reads CASSIPGANEQFF. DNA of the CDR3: TGTGCCAGTAGTATCCCAGGGGCCAATGAGCAGTTCTTC.

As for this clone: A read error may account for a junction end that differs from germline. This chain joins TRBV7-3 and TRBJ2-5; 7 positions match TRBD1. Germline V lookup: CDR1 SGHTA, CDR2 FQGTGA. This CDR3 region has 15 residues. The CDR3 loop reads CASSLTPGGWETQYF. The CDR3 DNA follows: TGTGCCAGCAGCCTAACCCCAGGGGGATGGGAGACCCAGTACTTC. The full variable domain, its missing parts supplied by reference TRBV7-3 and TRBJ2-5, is GAGVSQTPSNKVTEKGKYVELRCDPISGHTALYWYRQSLGQGPEFLIYFQGTGAADDSGLPNDRFFAVRPEGSVSTLKIQRTERGDSAVYLCASSLTPGGWETQYFGPGTRLLVL.

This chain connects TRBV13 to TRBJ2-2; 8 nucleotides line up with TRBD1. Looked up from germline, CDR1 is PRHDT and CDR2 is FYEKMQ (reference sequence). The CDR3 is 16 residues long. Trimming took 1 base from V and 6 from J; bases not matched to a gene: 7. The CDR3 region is CASSLEDRAASGELFF. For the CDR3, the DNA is TGTGCCAGCAGCTTAGAGGACAGGGCGGCGTCCGGGGAGCTGTTTTTT.

The CDR3 loop reads CASMSSRGYGYTF. The CDR3 nucleotides are TGTGCCAGCATGTCTTCAAGGGGCTATGGCTACACCTTC. J is TRBJ1-2 and V is TRBV28; TRBD1 is a possible D gene (5 bases). CDR3 size: 13 residues. Germline lookup yields CDR1 MDHEN and CDR2 SYDVKM. Trimming stripped 7 bases from V and 4 bases from J, with 13 bases between.

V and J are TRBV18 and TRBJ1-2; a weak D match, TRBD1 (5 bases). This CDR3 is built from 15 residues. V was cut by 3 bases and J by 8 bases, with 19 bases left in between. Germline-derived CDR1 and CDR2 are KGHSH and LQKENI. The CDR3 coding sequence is TGTGCCAGCTCACCCACAGGAGCCGTGCTTAGCGGCTACACCTTC. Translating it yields CASSPTGAVLSGYTF.

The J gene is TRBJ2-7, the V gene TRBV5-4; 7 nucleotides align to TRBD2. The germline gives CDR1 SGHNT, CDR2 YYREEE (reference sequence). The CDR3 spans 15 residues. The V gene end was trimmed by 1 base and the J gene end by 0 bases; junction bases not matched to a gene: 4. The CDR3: CASSLYASGSYEQYF. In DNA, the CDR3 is TGTGCCAGCAGCTTGTATGCTAGCGGCTCCTACGAGCAGTACTTC.

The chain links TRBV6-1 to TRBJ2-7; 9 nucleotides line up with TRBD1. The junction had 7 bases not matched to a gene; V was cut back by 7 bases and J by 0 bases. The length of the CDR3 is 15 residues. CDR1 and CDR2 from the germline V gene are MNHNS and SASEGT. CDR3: CASTPKTGGSYEQYF. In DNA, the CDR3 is TGTGCCAGCACCCCCAAGACAGGGGGCTCCTACGAGCAGTACTTC.

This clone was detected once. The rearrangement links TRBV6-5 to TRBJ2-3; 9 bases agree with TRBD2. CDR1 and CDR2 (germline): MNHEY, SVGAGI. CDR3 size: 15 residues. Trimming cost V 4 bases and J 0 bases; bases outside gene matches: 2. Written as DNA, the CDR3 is TGTGCCAGCAGTTGGCGGGAGGGTAGCACAGATACGCAGTATTTT. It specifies CASSWREGSTDTQYF.

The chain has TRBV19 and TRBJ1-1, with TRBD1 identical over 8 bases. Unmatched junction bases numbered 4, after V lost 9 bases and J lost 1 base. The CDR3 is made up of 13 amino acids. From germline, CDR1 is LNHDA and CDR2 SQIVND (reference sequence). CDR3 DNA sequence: TGTGCCAGCACTGACAGGGGGAACACTGAAGCTTTCTTT. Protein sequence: CASTDRGNTEAFF.

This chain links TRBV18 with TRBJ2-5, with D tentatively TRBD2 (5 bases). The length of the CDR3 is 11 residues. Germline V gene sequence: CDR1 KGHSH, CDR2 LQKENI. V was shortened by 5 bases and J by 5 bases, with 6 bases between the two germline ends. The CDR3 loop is CASSWEETQYF. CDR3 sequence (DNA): TGTGCCAGCTCATGGGAGGAGACCCAGTACTTC.

CDR3 bases: TGTGCCAGCAGGAATCCCACTAGCGGGGAAGAGACCCAGTACTTC. It translates to CASRNPTSGEETQYF. The V and J genes are TRBV5-4 and TRBJ2-5; 10 bases line up with TRBD2. V was clipped by 5 bases and J by 3 bases; unmatched bases: 7. The CDR3 is 15 amino acids. Germline V gene lookup returns CDR1 SGHNT and CDR2 YYREEE (reference sequence).

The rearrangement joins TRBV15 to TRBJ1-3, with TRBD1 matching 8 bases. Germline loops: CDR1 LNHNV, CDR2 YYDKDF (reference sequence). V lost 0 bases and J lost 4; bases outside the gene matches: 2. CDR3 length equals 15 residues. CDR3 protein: CATSRDRGPGNTIYF. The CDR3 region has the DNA TGTGCCACCAGCAGAGACAGGGGGCCAGGAAACACCATATATTTT.

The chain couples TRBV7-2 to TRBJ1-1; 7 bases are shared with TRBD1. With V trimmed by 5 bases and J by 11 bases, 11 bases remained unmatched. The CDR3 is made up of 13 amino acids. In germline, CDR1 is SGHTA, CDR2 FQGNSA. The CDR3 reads CASSRRQGTEAFF. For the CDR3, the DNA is TGTGCCAGCAGCCGTCGACAGGGTACGGAGGCTTTCTTT.

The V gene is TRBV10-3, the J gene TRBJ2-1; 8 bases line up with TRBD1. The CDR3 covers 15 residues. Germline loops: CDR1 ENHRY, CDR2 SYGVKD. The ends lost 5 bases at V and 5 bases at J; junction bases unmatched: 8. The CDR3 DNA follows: TGTGCCATCAGTCCGACAGGGGAAGGAGACAATGAGCAGTTCTTC. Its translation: CAISPTGEGDNEQFF.

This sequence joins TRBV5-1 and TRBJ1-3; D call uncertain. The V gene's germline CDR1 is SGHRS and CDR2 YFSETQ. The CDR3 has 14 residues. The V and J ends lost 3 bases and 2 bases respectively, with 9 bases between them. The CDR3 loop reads CASSSGGPGNTIYF. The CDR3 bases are TGCGCCAGCAGCTCGGGAGGGCCTGGAAACACCATATATTTT.